This T cell receptor beta chain stems from a study of CD8 T cell repertoires and HIV-1 epitope variants (TCRdb year 2020). Regarding the complete study: Twenty-five peptides representing autologous and known Gag and Nef epitope variants were each used to stimulate T cells in separate culture wells. Cultures were maintained for around eleven days in IMDM with gentamicin, and half-media changes adding IL-2, IL-7 and IL-15 were performed on days 3 and 7. Control conditions included a CMV, EBV and flu peptide pool, the Ebola AY9 epitope as negative control, and a no-peptide well. A 1M T cell aliquot was kept as an uncultured baseline condition, separate from the 80 or so T cell cultures. The epitopes tested covered three Gag epitope families plus Nef HW9 and YT9. A total of approximately 83 T cell cultures were run, with each culture condition done in triplicate except for one peptide, which was done in duplicate. Using the EasySep Human T Cell Enrichment Kit, T cells were enriched and then co-cultured with an equal number of autologous T cell-negative cells acting as antigen-presenting cells.

Reading the germline V gene gives CDR1 SGHTA and CDR2 FQGNSA. The CDR3 spans 14 residues, from the cysteine through the phenylalanine. Only the CDR3 DNA is retained, 42 bases long and in frame from the first base. Relative to germline, V is missing 3 bases and J is missing 5 bases, with 5 bases of the junction outside any gene match. Overall study results and their limits: Only TCR beta chains were identified by the assay, and proliferation to antigen, not T cell function or cytokine profile, was indicated. A few clonotypes recognized the Nef KF9 family and one clonotype recognized the HW9 family, while no responses to the TAALDMSHF plasma variant were seen. Fewer than 10 antigen-specific TCR beta clonotypes were identified, and about 6 of them appeared cross-reactive for autologous or known escape epitope variants.

Concerning this clone: No antigen is known for it. The sample holds no much larger clone one base away, and base qualities are not on file.

Sequencing of TCR beta CDR3 regions was done on the immunoSEQ platform at survey depth. The QIAamp DNA micro kit was used to extract genomic DNA from every cultured and uncultured CD8+ T cell population. In the source study's methods: Any sample with under 5,000 productive reads was excluded, and this exclusion removed about 6.5% of the roughly 75 cultures stimulated with HIV peptides. A MANAFEST web app trimmed sequences to CDR3 and removed nonproductive sequences, CDR3s under 5 amino acids, and those not starting C or ending F/W. To count as antigen-specific, a clonotype had to be expanded in at least 2 of 3 replicates compared with the no-peptide control at FDR 0.01, and only within one epitope family. In addition, a specific clonotype needed a frequency at least fivefold higher than in wells stimulated with peptides from other epitope families. The table comes from immuneACCESS by way of TCRdb, which keeps in-frame sequences with V and J called. Part of the clones is missing from these tables; in studies checked, under half for an unresolved V gene and the rest for unknown reasons. The V and J calls and the clone size are those of that table, but D and trimming were determined from the DNA. The sample includes 900 to 1,200 clones, with approximately 70% observed a single time. Jointly, the top ten make up less than 50% of the sample.

The EasySep Human CD8+ T Cell Enrichment Kit was used on day 10 to isolate CD8+ T cells from every culture. The receptor was isolated from a male donor with HIV. Sequenced sample: cultured CD8+ T cells derived from PBMCs. The sequence links TRBV7-2 to TRBJ2-5, with 8 junctional bases fitting TRBD1. The DNA reads as follows: TGTGCCAGCAGCTTCACAGGGGGTGAGGAGACCCAGTACTTC. Its translation reads: CASSFTGGEETQYF.